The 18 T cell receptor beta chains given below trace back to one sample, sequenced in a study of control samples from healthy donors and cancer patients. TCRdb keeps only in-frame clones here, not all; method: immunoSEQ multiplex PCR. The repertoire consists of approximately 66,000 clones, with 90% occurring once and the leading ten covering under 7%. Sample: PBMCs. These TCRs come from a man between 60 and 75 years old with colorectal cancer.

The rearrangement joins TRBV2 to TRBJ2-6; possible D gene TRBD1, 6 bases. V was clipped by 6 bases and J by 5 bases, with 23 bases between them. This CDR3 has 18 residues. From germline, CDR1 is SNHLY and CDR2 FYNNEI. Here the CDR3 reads CASSLRGLGVRRANVLTF. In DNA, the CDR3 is TGTGCCAGCAGCCTCAGGGGCCTAGGGGTGCGCCGGGCCAACGTCCTGACTTTC.

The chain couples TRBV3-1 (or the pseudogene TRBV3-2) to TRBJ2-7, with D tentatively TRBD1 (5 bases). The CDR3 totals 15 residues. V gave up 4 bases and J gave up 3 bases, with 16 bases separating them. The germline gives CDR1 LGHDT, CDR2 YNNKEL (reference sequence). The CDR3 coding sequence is TGTGCCAGCAGCCCACGTGAACAGGCAAACTACGAGCAGTACTTC. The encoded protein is CASSPREQANYEQYF.

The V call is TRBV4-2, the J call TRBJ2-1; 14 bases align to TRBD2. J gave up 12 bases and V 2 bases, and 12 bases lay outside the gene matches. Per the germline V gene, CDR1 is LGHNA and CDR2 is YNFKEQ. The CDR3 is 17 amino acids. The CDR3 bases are TGTGCCAGCAGCCAAAATACTGGGACTAGCGGGAGTGCCGGGCAGTTCTTC. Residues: CASSQNTGTSGSAGQFF.

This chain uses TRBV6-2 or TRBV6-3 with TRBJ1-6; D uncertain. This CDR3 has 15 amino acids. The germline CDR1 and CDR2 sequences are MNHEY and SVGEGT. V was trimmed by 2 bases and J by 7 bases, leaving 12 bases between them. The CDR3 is CASSYGGFRNSPLHF. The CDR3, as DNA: TGTGCCAGCAGTTACGGTGGTTTTCGGAATTCACCCCTCCACTTT.

As DNA, the CDR3 is TGTGCCAGCAGTTACAGTCGGACCTCCTACAATGAGCAGTTCTTC. Translating it yields CASSYSRTSYNEQFF. The chain employs TRBV6-5 and TRBJ2-1, with D uncertain. From germline, CDR1 is MNHEY and CDR2 SVGAGI. The CDR3 has 15 amino acids. Trimming removed 2 bases at V and 0 bases at J, with 8 bases between.

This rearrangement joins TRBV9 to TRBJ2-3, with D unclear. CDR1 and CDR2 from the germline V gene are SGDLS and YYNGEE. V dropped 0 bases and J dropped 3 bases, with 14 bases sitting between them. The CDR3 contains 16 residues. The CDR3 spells CASSVGGPGATDTQYF. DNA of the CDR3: TGTGCCAGCAGCGTAGGTGGTCCAGGAGCAACAGATACGCAGTATTTT.

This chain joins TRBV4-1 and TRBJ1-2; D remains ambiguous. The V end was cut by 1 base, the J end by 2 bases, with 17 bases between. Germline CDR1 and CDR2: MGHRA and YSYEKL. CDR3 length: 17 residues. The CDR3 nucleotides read TGCGCCAGCAGCCAAGTTTTTGACGGACGTCCAAACTATGGCTACACCTTC. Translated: CASSQVFDGRPNYGYTF.

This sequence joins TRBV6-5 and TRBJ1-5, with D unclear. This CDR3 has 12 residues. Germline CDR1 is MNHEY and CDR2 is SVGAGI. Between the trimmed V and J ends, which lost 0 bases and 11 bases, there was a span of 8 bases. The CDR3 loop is CASSYSSSSQHF. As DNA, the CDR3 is TGTGCCAGCAGTTACTCCTCGTCGTCCCAGCATTTT.

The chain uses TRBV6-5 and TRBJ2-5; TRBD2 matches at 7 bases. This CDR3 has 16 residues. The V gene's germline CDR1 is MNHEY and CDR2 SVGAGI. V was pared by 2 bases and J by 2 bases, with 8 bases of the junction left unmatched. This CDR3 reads CASSYAAGDVQETQYF. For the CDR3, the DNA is TGTGCCAGCAGTTACGCGGCGGGGGACGTTCAAGAGACCCAGTACTTC.

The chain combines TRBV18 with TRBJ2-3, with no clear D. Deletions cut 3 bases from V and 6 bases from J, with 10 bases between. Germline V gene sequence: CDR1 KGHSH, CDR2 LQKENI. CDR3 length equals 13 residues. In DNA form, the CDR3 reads TGTGCCAGCTCACCTCGAACCACGGATACGCAGTATTTT. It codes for CASSPRTTDTQYF.

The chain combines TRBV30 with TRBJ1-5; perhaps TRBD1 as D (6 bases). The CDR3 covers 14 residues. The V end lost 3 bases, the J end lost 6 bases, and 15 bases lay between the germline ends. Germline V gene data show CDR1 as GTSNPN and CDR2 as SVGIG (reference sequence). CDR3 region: CAWREQGGSQPQHF. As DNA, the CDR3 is TGTGCCTGGAGGGAACAGGGCGGTTCTCAGCCCCAGCATTTT.

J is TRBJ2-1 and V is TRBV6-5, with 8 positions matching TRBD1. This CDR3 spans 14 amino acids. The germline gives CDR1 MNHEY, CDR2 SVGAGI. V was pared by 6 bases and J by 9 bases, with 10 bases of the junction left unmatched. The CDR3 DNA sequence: TGTGCCAGCAGCCGGACAGGGTTGGGGGTTGAGCAGTTCTTC. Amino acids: CASSRTGLGVEQFF.

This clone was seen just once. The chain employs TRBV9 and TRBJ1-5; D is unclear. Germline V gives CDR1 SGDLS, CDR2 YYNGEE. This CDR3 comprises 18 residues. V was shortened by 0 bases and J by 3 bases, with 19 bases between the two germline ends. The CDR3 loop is CASSVAPPKQVYNQPQHF. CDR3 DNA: TGTGCCAGCAGCGTAGCCCCTCCTAAACAAGTATACAATCAGCCCCAGCATTTT.

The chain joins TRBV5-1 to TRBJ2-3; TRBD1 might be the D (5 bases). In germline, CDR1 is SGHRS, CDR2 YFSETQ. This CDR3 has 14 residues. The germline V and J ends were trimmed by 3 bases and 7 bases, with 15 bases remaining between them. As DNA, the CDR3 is TGCGCCAGCAGCTCGCTAGTAGGGGCCCATACGCAGTATTTT. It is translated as CASSSLVGAHTQYF.

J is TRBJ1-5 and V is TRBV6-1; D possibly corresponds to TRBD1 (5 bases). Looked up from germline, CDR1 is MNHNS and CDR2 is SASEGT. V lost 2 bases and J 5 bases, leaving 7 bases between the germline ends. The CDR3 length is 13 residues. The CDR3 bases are TGTGCCAGCAGTGAACAGGGTTATCAGCCCCAGCATTTT. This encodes CASSEQGYQPQHF.

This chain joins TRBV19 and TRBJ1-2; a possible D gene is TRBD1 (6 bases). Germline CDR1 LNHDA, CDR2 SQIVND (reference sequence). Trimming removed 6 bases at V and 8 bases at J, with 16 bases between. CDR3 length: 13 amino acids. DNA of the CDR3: TGTGCCAGTAGCGAGACAGGCTTGAGGGGCTACACCTTC. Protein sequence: CASSETGLRGYTF. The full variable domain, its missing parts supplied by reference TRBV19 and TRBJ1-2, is DGGITQSPKYLFRKEGQNVTLSCEQNLNHDAMYWYRQDPGQGLRLIYYSQIVNDFQKGDIAEGYSVSREKKESFPLTVTSAQKNPTAFYLCASSETGLRGYTFGSGTRLTVV.

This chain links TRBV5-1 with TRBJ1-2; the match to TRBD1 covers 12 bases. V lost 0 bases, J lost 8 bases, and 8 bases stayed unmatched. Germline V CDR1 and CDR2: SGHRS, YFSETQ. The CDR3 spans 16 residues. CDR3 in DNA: TGCGCCAGCAGCTTGGCAGCCGGGACAGGGGGCAAAGGCTACACCTTC. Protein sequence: CASSLAAGTGGKGYTF.

The CDR3 region has the DNA TGTGCCAGCAGCTTTAAGTCTAATGAGCAGTTCTTC. Translated, it gives CASSFKSNEQFF. The V call is TRBV5-4, the J call TRBJ2-1; no reliable D call. Germline CDR1 reads SGHNT; CDR2 reads YYREEE (reference sequence). The CDR3 is made up of 12 amino acids. Trimming cost V 2 bases and J 7 bases, with 7 bases left between them.